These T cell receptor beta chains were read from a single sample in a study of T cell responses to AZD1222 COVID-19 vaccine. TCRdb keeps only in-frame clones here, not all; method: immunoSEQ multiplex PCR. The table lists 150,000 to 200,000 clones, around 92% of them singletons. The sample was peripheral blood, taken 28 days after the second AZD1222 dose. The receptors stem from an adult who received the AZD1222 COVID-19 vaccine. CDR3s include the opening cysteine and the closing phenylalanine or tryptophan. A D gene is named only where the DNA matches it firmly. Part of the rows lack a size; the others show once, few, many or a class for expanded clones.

CDR3aa: CASSELLTGPNSPLHF
CDR3nt: TGTGCCAGCAGTGAACTACTGACAGGGCCCAATTCACCCCTCCACTTT
abundance: .
j_gene: TRBJ1-6
d_gene: TRBD1
v_gene: TRBV6-1

CDR3aa: CASTGQAQETQYF
CDR3nt: TGTGCCAGCACCGGACAGGCCCAAGAGACCCAGTACTTC
abundance: .
j_gene: TRBJ2-5
d_gene: TRBD1
v_gene: TRBV6-5

CDR3aa: CASSVRGNSPLHF
CDR3nt: TGTGCCAGCAGCGTACGGGGTAACTCACCCCTCCACTTT
abundance: .
j_gene: TRBJ1-6
d_gene: .
v_gene: TRBV9

CDR3aa: CASSLGPGNEQYF
CDR3nt: TGTGCCAGCAGTCTTGGGCCCGGTAACGAGCAGTACTTC
abundance: .
j_gene: TRBJ2-7
d_gene: .
v_gene: TRBV6-5

CDR3aa: CASRVDLYEQYF
CDR3nt: TGTGCCAGCAGGGTCGACCTTTACGAGCAGTACTTC
abundance: .
j_gene: TRBJ2-7
d_gene: .
v_gene: TRBV27

CDR3aa: CASSPQSQGFSEAFF
CDR3nt: TGTGCCAGCAGCCCCCAATCCCAGGGATTCTCTGAAGCTTTCTTT
abundance: .
j_gene: TRBJ1-1
d_gene: .
v_gene: TRBV3-1/TRBV3-2

CDR3aa: CASSFGEKLFF
CDR3nt: TGTGCCAGCAGTTTTGGTGAAAAACTGTTTTTT
abundance: .
j_gene: TRBJ1-4
d_gene: .
v_gene: TRBV12-3/TRBV12-4

CDR3aa: CASSRSEAEGYTF
CDR3nt: TGTGCCAGCAGCCGATCAGAGGCGGAGGGCTACACCTTC
abundance: few
j_gene: TRBJ1-2
d_gene: .
v_gene: TRBV5-6

CDR3aa: CASSYGSGIDYEQYF
CDR3nt: TGTGCCAGCAGTTATGGCTCCGGCATAGACTACGAGCAGTACTTC
abundance: .
j_gene: TRBJ2-7
d_gene: .
v_gene: TRBV6-2/TRBV6-3

CDR3aa: CASSEAEAQGYTF
CDR3nt: TGTGCCAGCAGTGAAGCGGAGGCACAGGGCTACACCTTC
abundance: .
j_gene: TRBJ1-2
d_gene: .
v_gene: TRBV2

CDR3aa: CAWSVQPATRTLPRPQHF
CDR3nt: TGTGCCTGGAGTGTCCAACCCGCAACTCGGACTCTCCCCCGGCCCCAGCATTTT
abundance: .
j_gene: TRBJ1-5
d_gene: .
v_gene: TRBV30

CDR3aa: CASSIGQGIWGQPQHF
CDR3nt: TGTGCCAGTAGTATAGGCCAGGGAATTTGGGGTCAGCCCCAGCATTTT
abundance: few
j_gene: TRBJ1-5
d_gene: .
v_gene: TRBV19

CDR3aa: CATSGEGAGELFF
CDR3nt: TGTGCCACCAGTGGTGAGGGTGCCGGGGAGCTGTTTTTT
abundance: .
j_gene: TRBJ2-2
d_gene: .
v_gene: TRBV24-1

CDR3aa: CASSQGTGAASPLHF
CDR3nt: TGTGCCAGCAGCCAAGGTACGGGGGCGGCTTCACCCCTCCACTTT
abundance: .
j_gene: TRBJ1-6
d_gene: .
v_gene: TRBV3-1/TRBV3-2

CDR3aa: CSASKGAYNSPLHF
CDR3nt: TGCAGTGCTAGTAAGGGGGCCTATAATTCACCCCTCCACTTT
abundance: .
j_gene: TRBJ1-6
d_gene: .
v_gene: TRBV20-1

CDR3aa: CASSPWQLAGNEAFF
CDR3nt: TGTGCCAGCAGCCCCTGGCAATTGGCAGGGAATGAAGCTTTCTTT
abundance: .
j_gene: TRBJ1-1
d_gene: .
v_gene: TRBV3-1/TRBV3-2

CDR3aa: CASSRLHRTGSEKLFF
CDR3nt: TGCGCCAGCAGCCGCCTGCATAGGACAGGGTCTGAAAAACTGTTTTTT
abundance: .
j_gene: TRBJ1-4
d_gene: TRBD1
v_gene: TRBV4-1

CDR3aa: CASSLAKGREAFF
CDR3nt: TGTGCCAGCAGCCTGGCCAAGGGCCGCGAAGCTTTCTTT
abundance: .
j_gene: TRBJ1-1
d_gene: .
v_gene: TRBV11-3

CDR3aa: CASSKEADTQYF
CDR3nt: TGTGCCAGCAGCAAAGAGGCAGATACGCAGTATTTT
abundance: .
j_gene: TRBJ2-3
d_gene: .
v_gene: TRBV21-1

CDR3aa: CASSLGLAGAQETQYF
CDR3nt: TGTGCCAGCAGCTTGGGACTAGCGGGGGCCCAAGAGACCCAGTACTTC
abundance: .
j_gene: TRBJ2-5
d_gene: TRBD2
v_gene: TRBV7-2

CDR3aa: CASSLGPQGNYGYTF
CDR3nt: TGTGCCAGCAGCTTGGGACCACAGGGGAACTATGGCTACACCTTC
abundance: .
j_gene: TRBJ1-2
d_gene: TRBD1
v_gene: TRBV7-2

CDR3aa: CSVEDRVKETQYF
CDR3nt: TGCAGCGTCGAGGACAGGGTTAAGGAGACCCAGTACTTC
abundance: once
j_gene: TRBJ2-5
d_gene: TRBD1
v_gene: TRBV29-1

CDR3aa: CASSRGTPGSNQPQHF
CDR3nt: TGTGCCAGCAGCCGGGGAACACCGGGGAGCAATCAGCCCCAGCATTTT
abundance: .
j_gene: TRBJ1-5
d_gene: .
v_gene: TRBV5-5

CDR3aa: CASSPFGPDSGNTIYF
CDR3nt: TGCGCCAGCAGCCCTTTCGGACCGGACTCTGGAAACACCATATATTTT
abundance: few
j_gene: TRBJ1-3
d_gene: .
v_gene: TRBV5-1

CDR3aa: CASSPGSDYGYTF
CDR3nt: TGTGCCAGCTCTCCGGGATCAGACTATGGCTACACCTTC
abundance: .
j_gene: TRBJ1-2
d_gene: .
v_gene: TRBV12-3/TRBV12-4

CDR3aa: CASSPSPAGRAGNTIYF
CDR3nt: TGTGCCAGCAGTCCCTCCCCGGCAGGGAGGGCTGGAAACACCATATATTTT
abundance: .
j_gene: TRBJ1-3
d_gene: .
v_gene: TRBV27

CDR3aa: CASSVAGTGGTGELFF
CDR3nt: TGTGCCAGCAGCGTCGCCGGGACGGGGGGCACCGGGGAGCTGTTTTTT
abundance: .
j_gene: TRBJ2-2
d_gene: TRBD2
v_gene: TRBV9

CDR3aa: CASSQEGQGLSDTIYF
CDR3nt: TGTGCCAGCAGCCAAGAAGGCCAGGGGCTCTCAGACACCATATATTTT
abundance: few
j_gene: TRBJ1-3
d_gene: .
v_gene: TRBV3-1/TRBV3-2

CDR3aa: CASSLRVNYGYTF
CDR3nt: TGTGCCAGCAGTTTGCGGGTTAACTATGGCTACACCTTC
abundance: .
j_gene: TRBJ1-2
d_gene: .
v_gene: TRBV27

CDR3aa: CASSLWASPLHF
CDR3nt: TGTGCCAGCAGCTTATGGGCTTCACCCCTCCACTTT
abundance: .
j_gene: TRBJ1-6
d_gene: .
v_gene: TRBV7-9

CDR3aa: CASSAPRGPYGYTF
CDR3nt: TGTGCCAGCAGCGCGCCCAGGGGGCCCTATGGCTACACCTTC
abundance: .
j_gene: TRBJ1-2
d_gene: TRBD1
v_gene: TRBV11-2

CDR3aa: CASSPRTGRGVETQYF
CDR3nt: TGTGCCAGCAGCCCCCGGACAGGGCGAGGGGTGGAGACCCAGTACTTC
abundance: .
j_gene: TRBJ2-5
d_gene: TRBD1
v_gene: TRBV7-2

CDR3aa: CATMGSSGNTIYF
CDR3nt: TGTGCCACAATGGGGTCCTCTGGAAACACCATATATTTT
abundance: .
j_gene: TRBJ1-3
d_gene: .
v_gene: TRBV10-3

CDR3aa: CASSPEGGPYGYTF
CDR3nt: TGTGCCAGCAGCCCTGAAGGGGGGCCCTATGGCTACACCTTC
abundance: .
j_gene: TRBJ1-2
d_gene: .
v_gene: TRBV7-3

CDR3aa: CASSLPGGRRNTEAFF
CDR3nt: TGTGCCAGCAGCCTTCCCGGGGGCAGGAGGAACACTGAAGCTTTCTTT
abundance: .
j_gene: TRBJ1-1
d_gene: .
v_gene: TRBV7-8

CDR3aa: CASSQAYTVNTEAFF
CDR3nt: TGCGCCAGCAGCCAAGCCTATACAGTGAACACTGAAGCTTTCTTT
abundance: .
j_gene: TRBJ1-1
d_gene: .
v_gene: TRBV4-1

CDR3aa: CASGVADTQYF
CDR3nt: TGTGCCAGCGGGGTGGCAGATACGCAGTATTTT
abundance: .
j_gene: TRBJ2-3
d_gene: .
v_gene: TRBV7-9

CDR3aa: CASSLTSGGDNEQFF
CDR3nt: TGTGCCAGCAGCCTTACTAGCGGGGGGGACAATGAGCAGTTCTTC
abundance: .
j_gene: TRBJ2-1
d_gene: TRBD2
v_gene: TRBV7-6

CDR3aa: CASSVTVGAQETQYF
CDR3nt: TGTGCCAGCAGCGTGACGGTTGGAGCCCAAGAGACCCAGTACTTC
abundance: .
j_gene: TRBJ2-5
d_gene: .
v_gene: TRBV9

CDR3aa: CASSPGGNYEQYF
CDR3nt: TGTGCCAGCAGCCCAGGGGGCAATTACGAGCAGTACTTC
abundance: .
j_gene: TRBJ2-7
d_gene: TRBD1
v_gene: TRBV13

CDR3aa: CASSQDTRYQPQHF
CDR3nt: TGTGCCAGCAGCCAAGATACCCGTTATCAGCCCCAGCATTTT
abundance: .
j_gene: TRBJ1-5
d_gene: .
v_gene: TRBV3-1/TRBV3-2